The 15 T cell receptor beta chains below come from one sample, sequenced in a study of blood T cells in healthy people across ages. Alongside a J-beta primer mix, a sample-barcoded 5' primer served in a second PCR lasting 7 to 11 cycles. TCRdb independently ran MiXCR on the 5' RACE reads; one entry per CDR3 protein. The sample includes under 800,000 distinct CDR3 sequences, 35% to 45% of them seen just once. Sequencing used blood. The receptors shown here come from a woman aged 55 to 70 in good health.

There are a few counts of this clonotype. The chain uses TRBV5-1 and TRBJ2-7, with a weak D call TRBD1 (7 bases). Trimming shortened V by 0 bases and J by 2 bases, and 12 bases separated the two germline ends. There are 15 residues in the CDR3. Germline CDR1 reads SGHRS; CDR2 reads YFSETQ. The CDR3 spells CASSLAGGQTYEQYF. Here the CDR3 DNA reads TGCGCCAGCAGCTTGGCCGGGGGACAGACCTACGAGCAGTACTTC.

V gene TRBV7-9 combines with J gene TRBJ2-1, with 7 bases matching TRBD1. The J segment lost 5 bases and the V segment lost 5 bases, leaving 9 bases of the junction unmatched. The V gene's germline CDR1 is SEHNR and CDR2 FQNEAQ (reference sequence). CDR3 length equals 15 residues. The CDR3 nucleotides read TGTGCCAGCAGCCCCTACGGCCAGGGGGACAATGAGCAGTTCTTC. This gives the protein CASSPYGQGDNEQFF.

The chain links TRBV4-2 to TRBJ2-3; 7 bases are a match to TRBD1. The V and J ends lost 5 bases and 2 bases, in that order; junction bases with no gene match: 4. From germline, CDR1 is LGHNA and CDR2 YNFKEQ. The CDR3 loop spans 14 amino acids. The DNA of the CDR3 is TGTGCCAGCAGCAGGGACAGCAACACAGATACGCAGTATTTT. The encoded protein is CASSRDSNTDTQYF.

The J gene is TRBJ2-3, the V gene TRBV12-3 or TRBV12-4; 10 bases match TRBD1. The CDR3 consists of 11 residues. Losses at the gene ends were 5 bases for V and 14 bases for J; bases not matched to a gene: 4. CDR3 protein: CASSPGTGAYF. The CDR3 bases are TGTGCCAGCAGTCCCGGGACAGGGGCGTATTTT.

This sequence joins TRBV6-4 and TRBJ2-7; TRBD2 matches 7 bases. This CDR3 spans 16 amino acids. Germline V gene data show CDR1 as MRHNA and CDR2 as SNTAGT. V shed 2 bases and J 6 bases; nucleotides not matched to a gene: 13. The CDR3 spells CASSDPPWEGLSEQYF. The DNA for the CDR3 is TGTGCCAGCAGTGACCCCCCTTGGGAGGGCCTCTCCGAGCAGTACTTC.

CDR3 protein: CASSLGPGGVTDTQYF. The CDR3 DNA reads as TGTGCCAGCAGTTTGGGCCCGGGCGGGGTCACAGATACGCAGTATTTT. This sequence joins TRBV27 and TRBJ2-3; D possibly corresponds to TRBD2 (6 bases). This CDR3 contains 16 residues. V was shortened by 3 bases and J by 2 bases, with 15 bases between the two germline ends. CDR1 and CDR2 from the germline V gene are MNHEY and SMNVEV (reference sequence).

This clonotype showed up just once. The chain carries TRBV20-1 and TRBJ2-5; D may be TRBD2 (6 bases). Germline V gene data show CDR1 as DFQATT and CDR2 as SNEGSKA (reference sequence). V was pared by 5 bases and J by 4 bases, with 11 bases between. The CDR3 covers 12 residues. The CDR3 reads CSALATRETQYF. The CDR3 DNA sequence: TGCAGTGCTCTAGCGACTCGAGAGACCCAGTACTTC.

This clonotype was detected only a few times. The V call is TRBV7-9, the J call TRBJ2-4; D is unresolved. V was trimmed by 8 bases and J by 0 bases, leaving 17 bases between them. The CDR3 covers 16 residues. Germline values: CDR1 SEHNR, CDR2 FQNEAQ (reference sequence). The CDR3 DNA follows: TGTGCCAGCCGCGGCGGAGCAGGCCTAGCCAAAAACATTCAGTACTTC. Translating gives CASRGGAGLAKNIQYF.

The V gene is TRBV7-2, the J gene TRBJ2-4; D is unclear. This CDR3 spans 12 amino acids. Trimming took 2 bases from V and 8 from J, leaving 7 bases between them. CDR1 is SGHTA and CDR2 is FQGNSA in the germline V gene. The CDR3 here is CASSLTNDIQYF. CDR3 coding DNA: TGTGCCAGCAGCTTAACCAATGACATTCAGTACTTC.

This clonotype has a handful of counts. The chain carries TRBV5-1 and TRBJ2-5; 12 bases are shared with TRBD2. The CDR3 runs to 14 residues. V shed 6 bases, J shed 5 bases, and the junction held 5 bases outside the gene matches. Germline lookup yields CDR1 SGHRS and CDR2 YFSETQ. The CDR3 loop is CASTSGGAGETQYF. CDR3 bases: TGCGCCAGCACTAGCGGGGGGGCCGGTGAGACCCAGTACTTC.

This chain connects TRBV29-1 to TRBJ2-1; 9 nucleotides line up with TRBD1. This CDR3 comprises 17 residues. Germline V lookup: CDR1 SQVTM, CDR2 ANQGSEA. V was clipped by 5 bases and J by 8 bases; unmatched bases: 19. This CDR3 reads CSVLQGAGGRLTYEQFF. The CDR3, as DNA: TGCAGCGTTCTACAGGGGGCTGGGGGAAGGCTTACATATGAGCAGTTCTTC.

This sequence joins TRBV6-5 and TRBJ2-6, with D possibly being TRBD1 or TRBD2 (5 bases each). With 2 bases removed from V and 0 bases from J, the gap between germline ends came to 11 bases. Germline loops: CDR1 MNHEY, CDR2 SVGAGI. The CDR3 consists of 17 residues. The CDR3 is CASSYQGRTSGANVLTF. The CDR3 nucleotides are TGTGCCAGCAGTTACCAGGGACGGACCTCTGGGGCCAACGTCCTGACTTTC.

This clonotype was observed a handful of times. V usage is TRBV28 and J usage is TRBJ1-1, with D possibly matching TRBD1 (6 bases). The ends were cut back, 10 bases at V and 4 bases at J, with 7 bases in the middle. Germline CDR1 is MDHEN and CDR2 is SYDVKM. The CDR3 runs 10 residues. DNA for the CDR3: TGTGCCATACAGGGCACTGAAGCTTTCTTT. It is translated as CAIQGTEAFF.

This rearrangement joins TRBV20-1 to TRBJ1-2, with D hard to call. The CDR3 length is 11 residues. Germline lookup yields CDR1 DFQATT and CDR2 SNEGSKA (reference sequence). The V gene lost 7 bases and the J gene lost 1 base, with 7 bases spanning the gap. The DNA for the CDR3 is TGCAGTGATACGGTTAACTATGGCTACACCTTC. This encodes CSDTVNYGYTF.

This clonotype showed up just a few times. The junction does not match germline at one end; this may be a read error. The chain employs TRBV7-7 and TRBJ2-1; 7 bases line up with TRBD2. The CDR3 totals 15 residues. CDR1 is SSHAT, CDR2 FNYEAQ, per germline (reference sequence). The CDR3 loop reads CASSFVASGYNEQFF. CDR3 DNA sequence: TGTGCTAGCAGCTTCGTGGCTAGCGGCTACAATGAGCAGTTCTTC.